These T cell receptor beta chains were read from a single sample in a study of cytomegalovirus exposure and HLA in healthy donors. The protocol was immunoSEQ multiplex PCR, while the TCRdb copy is restricted to in-frame clones and leaves out a portion. Of almost 80,000 clones listed, approximately 61% are singletons. Specimen: PBMCs. These receptors all come from a woman in her 50s in good health and CMV-seropositive. Each CDR3 is given with its conserved first and last residue. The order of the fields is V gene, J gene, D gene, clone size, CDR3 DNA, CDR3 protein. D genes are given only for firm matches. Some rows mark clone size as missing; the rest say once, few, many or name a class of expanded clone.

>TRBV11-2|TRBJ2-3|-|-
TGTGCCAGCAGCCCCGTTTTAGGGGATCTCACAGATACGCAGTATTTT
CASSPVLGDLTDTQYF
>TRBV9|TRBJ1-1|-|-
TGTGCCAGCAGCGTAGGGCAGGGAGGCACTGAAGCTTTCTTT
CASSVGQGGTEAFF
>TRBV10-1|TRBJ2-5|TRBD1|few
TGCGCCAGCCGACGTCAGGGGGAAGAGACCCAGTACTTC
CASRRQGEETQYF
>TRBV9|TRBJ2-3|-|-
TGTGCCAGCAGCGTAGAGGCTGGGGTTACCCGGAGGACAGATACGCAGTATTTT
CASSVEAGVTRRTDTQYF
>TRBV5-5|TRBJ1-5|TRBD1|-
TGTGCCAGCAGCTTGACAGGGGGCACAGGCAATCAGCCCCAGCATTTT
CASSLTGGTGNQPQHF
>TRBV28|TRBJ1-1|-|-
TGTGCCAGCAGTTTAACACAGGGCAGCACTGAAGCTTTCTTT
CASSLTQGSTEAFF
>TRBV6-6|TRBJ1-2|TRBD1|-
TGTGCCAGCAACAGACAGGGCAGTAACTATGGCTACACCTTC
CASNRQGSNYGYTF
>TRBV5-4|TRBJ2-7|-|-
TGTGCCAGCAGCTTACACGCCGCAGGGGACCCCTACGAGCAGTACTTC
CASSLHAAGDPYEQYF
>TRBV5-1|TRBJ1-1|TRBD1|-
TGCGCCAGCAGCTTCACCTCCTACAGGGGCACTGAAGCTTTCTTT
CASSFTSYRGTEAFF
>TRBV7-7|TRBJ2-5|-|-
TGTGCTAGCAGTGACGGTGCCGGGACTGAAGAGACCCAGTACTTC
CASSDGAGTEETQYF
>TRBV12-5|TRBJ2-1|-|-
TGTGCTAGTGGTTTTGACTCTTACAATGAGCAGTTCTTC
CASGFDSYNEQFF
>TRBV2|TRBJ2-3|TRBD2|once
TGTGCCAGCCAGGGACTAGCAGGTAAAGCAGATACGCAGTATTTT
CASQGLAGKADTQYF
>TRBV6-1|TRBJ2-7|-|-
TGTGCCAGCAGTGAAAGCCCAGGTGGGGCGGGAGAGCAGTACTTC
CASSESPGGAGEQYF
>TRBV10-1|TRBJ2-7|TRBD1|-
TGCGCCAGCATTGTTCCGGGACAGAACGAGCAGTACTTC
CASIVPGQNEQYF
>TRBV6-6|TRBJ2-2|-|once
TGTGCCAGCAGTTACTCGACTATTGGCGGGGAGCTGTTTTTT
CASSYSTIGGELFF
>TRBV7-9|TRBJ2-4|TRBD1|-
TGTGCCAGCAGCTCATCGGGACAGTTTGGAAACATTCAGTACTTC
CASSSSGQFGNIQYF
>TRBV18|TRBJ2-1|TRBD2|-
TGTGCCAGCTCACCAATTACTAGCGGGGTTAGCCCCTACAATGAGCAGTTCTTC
CASSPITSGVSPYNEQFF
>TRBV14|TRBJ2-2|-|-
TGTGCCAGCAGCCAAGATGACGGGGGAAACACCGGGGAGCTGTTTTTT
CASSQDDGGNTGELFF
>TRBV4-2|TRBJ2-2|TRBD2|-
TGTGCCAGCAGCCGAGGACGGGGGGTAGCCGGGGAGCTGTTTTTT
CASSRGRGVAGELFF
>TRBV19|TRBJ2-6|TRBD2|-
TGTGCCAGTTGGGGCACAGCGGGGTCCGGGGCCAACGTCCTGACTTTC
CASWGTAGSGANVLTF
>TRBV6-5|TRBJ2-1|TRBD2|-
TGTGCCAGCAGTTATGCGGGGGGGAAGGGTGAGCAGTTCTTC
CASSYAGGKGEQFF
>TRBV7-3|TRBJ1-3|TRBD1|-
TGTGCCAGCAGCTTAGATGGACAGGGGCGCTCTGGAAACACCATATATTTT
CASSLDGQGRSGNTIYF
>TRBV27|TRBJ2-3|-|-
TGTGCCAGCAGCTTCGGGTCCTTCACAGATACGCAGTATTTT
CASSFGSFTDTQYF
>TRBV6-5|TRBJ2-1|-|-
TGTGCCAGCAGCCTTTTCGGGATGGGATACAATGAGCAGTTCTTC
CASSLFGMGYNEQFF
>TRBV9|TRBJ1-1|TRBD1|-
TGTGCCAGCAGCGTAGGGGCAGGGGGGAACACTGAAGCTTTCTTT
CASSVGAGGNTEAFF
>TRBV10-1|TRBJ1-6|TRBD1|few
TGCGCCAGCAGTGGGGACAGTAATTCACCCCTCCACTTT
CASSGDSNSPLHF
>TRBV6-5|TRBJ1-3|TRBD1|-
TGTGCCAGCAGTGACAGGGGGCGGCGAAACACCATATATTTT
CASSDRGRRNTIYF
>TRBV30|TRBJ1-2|-|-
TGTGCCTGGAGTGTACGGAGAACAGGGATTCTCGGAGGTAGCTACACCTTC
CAWSVRRTGILGGSYTF
>TRBV28|TRBJ1-3|-|-
TGTGGGGCCCGGGGGGCCGGAAACACCATATATTTT
CGARGAGNTIYF
>TRBV6-1|TRBJ2-1|-|once
TGTGCCAGCAGTGAATTGAGGACACCCTACAATGAGCAGTTCTTC
CASSELRTPYNEQFF
>TRBV5-1|TRBJ2-5|TRBD2|-
TGCGCCAGCAGCTTGGAAGCGGGGGCCCCCGCCGAGACCCAGTACTTC
CASSLEAGAPAETQYF
>TRBV7-6|TRBJ1-1|-|-
TGTGCCAGCAGCTTTGGTCGACAGATGACTGAAGCTTTCTTT
CASSFGRQMTEAFF
>TRBV10-2|TRBJ2-3|TRBD2|-
TGCGCCAGCGGCGTAATAGCGGGGGGATCGGATACGCAGTATTTT
CASGVIAGGSDTQYF
>TRBV11-2|TRBJ1-4|TRBD1|-
TGTGCCAGCAGCTCATTACAGGGGGCAGGTGAAAAACTGTTTTTT
CASSSLQGAGEKLFF
>TRBV27|TRBJ2-3|TRBD2|-
TGTGCCAGCAGCGATCACCTAGCGGGGTCAGATACGCAGTATTTT
CASSDHLAGSDTQYF
>TRBV6-5|TRBJ2-5|TRBD1|-
TGTGCCAGCAGTCGGGACAGGGGGTTTGGGGAGACCCAGTACTTC
CASSRDRGFGETQYF